This T cell receptor (beta chain) came from a study of blood T cell repertoires in COVID-19. Across the study: Acute and convalescent COVID-19 specimens originated in the United States, Italy and Spain. PBMCs, B-cell-depleted T cells, or T cells were the source of the cDNA or gDNA that made up the material.

Original processing notes: Nucleated cell number was recorded as an estimate derived from reference gene primer amplification. Using immunoSEQ multiplex PCR, the repertoire was profiled, and TCRdb retains in-frame clones only, with some absent. D and trimming were read from the DNA, whereas the V and J calls and clone size are those reported in that table. This table has about 160,000 clones, roughly four fifths appearing once. Per germline, CDR1 SGHRS and CDR2 YFSETQ. CDR3 length equals 16 residues. V was pared by 0 bases and J by 6 bases, with 7 bases of the junction left unmatched. Sequencing input: peripheral blood. This receptor was taken from an elderly woman with acute or convalescent COVID-19. The V and J genes are TRBV5-1 and TRBJ2-2; 8 bases agree with TRBD1. CDR3 coding DNA: TGCGCCAGCAGCTTGGGGGGCCAGGGGGCTGCCGGGGAGCTGTTTTTT. Its translation is CASSLGGQGAAGELFF.